This TCR beta chain was recovered during a study of Ad26.COV2.S vaccination and SARS-CoV-2 variants (dated by TCRdb to the early 2020s). Concerning the study at large: Vaccine-arm donors were drawn from COV1001, a multicentre, randomized, double-blind, placebo-controlled phase I-IIa trial of Ad26.COV2.S in healthy adults. Trial participants were randomized into five groups of five: low-dose or high-dose Ad26.COV2.S given once or twice, or placebo on both occasions. Investigators remained blinded to trial group allocation during experiments and outcome assessment. A total of around 32 samples were included in the TCR-sequenced set, comprising around 19 Ad26.COV2.S vaccine recipients, 5 placebo recipients and 8 SARS-CoV-2 convalescent individuals. TCRbeta repertoire sequencing was used to assess the specificity and breadth of SARS-CoV-2-reactive T cell receptors after Ad26.COV2.S vaccination. Ad26.COV2.S was administered intramuscularly at a dose of 5x10^10 or 1x10^11 viral particles, either as one shot or as two shots given 56 days apart.

The immunoSEQ Assay was used to sequence TCRbeta CDR3 regions. After extraction, genomic DNA underwent amplification by bias-controlled multiplex PCR, followed by high-throughput sequencing. As for the authors' bioinformatics: Collapsing and filtering of sequences were performed to quantify the absolute abundance of each unique TCRbeta CDR3 region. T cell fraction was estimated by normalizing TCRbeta template counts to usable DNA, which was measured by amplifying reference genes present in all nucleated cells. Repertoire TCRs were annotated as SARS-CoV-2-specific by exact matching of V gene, CDR3 amino acid sequence and J gene to a known reactive TCR set. The reference SARS-CoV-2 TCR set came from MIRA and was filtered for enrichment in COVID-19-positive ImmuneCODE repertoires, removing public or cross-reactive TCRs. Using the MIRA antigens, annotated TCRs were further analysed by specific ORF or by position within an ORF. Breadth was defined as the number of annotated unique rearrangements divided by the total number of unique productive rearrangements, and depth was defined as the summed frequency of the annotated unique rearrangements. TCR breadth was compared between groups using two-sided Wilcoxon rank-sum tests. In TCRdb, the immuneACCESS table is reduced to in-frame sequences with V and J assigned. These tables do not hold every clone; where another copy was compared, an unresolved V gene accounts for under half, and the others remain unexplained. V and J calls and clone size follow that table, whereas D and trimming were derived from the DNA. This sample has some 340,000 clones in its table, and 86% of those were observed once. Together, the top ten hold under 2% of the sample.

The research as a whole found: Compared with placebo recipients, Ad26.COV2.S recipients showed higher spike-specific TCR breadth (P = 0.0014). After vaccination, substantial breadth of spike-specific CD8+ and CD4+ T cell responses was reported. Comparing responses between vaccine doses or regimens was not something the study was powered to do. Comparable non-spike TCR breadth was observed between vaccine and placebo recipients, consistent with only spike being contained in the vaccine. It was noted by the authors that total T cell responses may have been underestimated by the TCR breadth and depth analyses.

The treatment or condition label for this specimen denotes: some 20 received Ad26.COV2.S at low or high dose, single or two shots; roughly 5 received placebo; per-sample allocation not given. For vaccine and placebo recipients, the sequenced repertoires came from samples collected on day 63 after the first injection. Between 29 July and 7 August 2020, Cohort 1b enrolled about 27 adults aged 18-55 years at one site in Boston, USA. As a vaccine, Ad26.COV2.S was a replication-incompetent adenovirus type 26 vector that expressed a prefusion-stabilized SARS-CoV-2 spike protein derived from the original Wuhan strain. For this clone: The antigen this receptor binds is unknown. Qualities for individual bases were not recorded, and no much larger clone is one base off.

Including the terminal cysteine and phenylalanine, the CDR3 comprises 13 residues. Of all the DNA, just the CDR3 is kept, 39 bases in frame from base 1. The germline V gene supplies CDR1 SNHLY and CDR2 FYNNEI. The junction carries 7 bases between V and J, which are trimmed by 1 base and 6 bases respectively. This TCR was recovered from a person between 18 and 60 years old who received the Ad26.COV2.S COVID-19 vaccine or a placebo. In this chain, TRBV2 is recombined with TRBJ2-1; the D gene identity is not certain. The sequencing used peripheral blood, collected in a trial of Ad26.COV2.S vaccine versus placebo. The CDR3 amino acid sequence is: CASSEVALNEQFF. The nucleotides read TGTGCCAGCAGTGAAGTGGCTCTCAATGAGCAGTTCTTC.